The clone carrying this T cell receptor beta chain was seen only a few times. As yet, its antigen is unknown. This record comes from a study of identical twins. Study-level findings and limits: Models, which agreed with sharing between unrelated individuals, nonetheless underestimated the out-of-frame TCR alpha sharing seen in monozygotic twins. Conclusions came from cross-sectional statistical analysis, not from following the same donors. For out-of-frame alpha sequences shared by twins, low generation probability was in excess.

Germline CDR1 reads DFQATT; CDR2 reads SNEGSKA (reference sequence). V was clipped by 6 bases and J by 0 bases, with 8 bases between them. There are 13 residues in the CDR3. A single record per CDR3 protein comes from TCRdb applying MiXCR to the 5' RACE reads. The sample shows nearly 900,000 distinct CDR3 sequences, roughly an eighth of them seen only once. This sample was shared with a second study, whose subject was yellow fever vaccine responses in identical twins. This second study notes: Among the twins, the vaccine T cell response reportedly seemed partly convergent and partly personalized.

Sequencing input: PBMCs. The TCR sequence derives from a young woman in good health. The chain couples TRBV20-1 to TRBJ2-2; unclear D gene. The CDR3 loop reads CSATRSNTGELFF. The CDR3 DNA sequence: TGCAGTGCAACACGCTCGAACACCGGGGAGCTGTTTTTT.